This TCR beta chain was recovered during a study of T cell responses to AZD1222 COVID-19 vaccine (dated by TCRdb to the early 2020s). General notes on the study: AZD1222 recipients given second doses at about 4 weeks or at about 12 weeks were pooled, since spike-specific TCR depth and breadth were not found to differ between the two schedules. A total of just over 230 trial participants underwent TCR sequencing, of whom some 210 received two doses of AZD1222 and some 25 received two doses of the MenACWY control vaccine. Trial participants were enrolled by age into 18-55, 56-69 and 70-plus year subgroups, with approximately 150, 30 and 60 TCR-sequenced participants respectively.

Study-wide conclusions, independent of this receptor: Only five to seven AZD1222 recipients were SARS-CoV-2 seropositive at baseline, limiting conclusions about previously exposed vaccinees. Spike-specific TCR breadth and depth rose significantly after two AZD1222 doses compared with day 0 and with MenACWY recipients. In the small 56-69-year group, the increase in depth fell short of significance, most likely because of low power. Reportedly, close to half of the unique spike-specific TCRs recognized epitopes lying outside the regions that are mutated in the B.1.351 and B.1.1.7 variants. No day 14 peak-response samples were available, so repertoires were characterized only after the peak T cell response. CD4 TCRs associated with the vaccine covered the entire spike protein, and the dominant responses were in regions 160-218 and 743-854. Participants were mostly white British and included more females than males, and it was suggested by the authors that clonal diversity may have been underestimated.

V loses 4 bases at its end and J loses 1 base; junction bases beyond the gene matches: 8. The CDR3 goes from the cysteine to the phenylalanine over 17 residues. The DNA shown is the 51-base CDR3, in frame from base 1. Sequences LNHDA (CDR1) and SQIVND (CDR2) are obtained from the germline V gene (reference sequence). With respect to this clone: Its antigen is currently not known. Nothing much larger sits one base from this clone, and base qualities are not available.

The CDR3 regions of human TCRbeta chains were analyzed by immunosequencing. As for the original processing: Repertoire TCRs were checked for matches against a reference library of SARS-CoV-2-specific TCRs that had been generated using the MIRA antigen-specificity platform. Breadth meant the fraction of unique TCRs that were SARS-CoV-2-associated, whereas depth meant the fraction of total T cells that were SARS-CoV-2-associated. Using the MIRA data, each spike-specific TCR was mapped to the spike region that the TCR reacts to and placed in a CD4 or CD8 class. Log10-transformed breadth and depth values were compared by one-way ANOVA with Sidak's multiple comparisons tests. The clones in this table, taken by TCRdb from immuneACCESS, are in-frame only. Not every clone is retained; where verified, under half of the shortfall comes from an unresolved V gene, and the cause of the rest is unknown. The V and J calls and clone size were taken over from that table, and D and trimming were inferred from the DNA. Here the sample has over 130,000 clones; 94% occur a single time. The ten largest clones capture around 1.3% of the sample.

In the paper's terms, the time point label means: baseline before first vaccination. Vaccinee samples came from UK trials COV001 and COV002, including a single-blind randomized controlled phase 2/3 trial of AZD1222 (ChAdOx1 nCoV-19) in healthy adults. For TCRbeta chain sequencing, PBMC samples were collected from trial participants at day 0 and at day 28 after the second dose. The TCR originated in an adult in good health. This specimen was peripheral blood, taken on day 0 of AZD1222 vaccination. The chain uses TRBV19 and TRBJ2-2; 8 bases in between match TRBD2. Here the CDR3 is given as CASSSWRGVLNTGELFF. The DNA is as follows: TGTGCCAGTAGTAGCTGGCGGGGGGTCCTGAACACCGGGGAGCTGTTTTTT.